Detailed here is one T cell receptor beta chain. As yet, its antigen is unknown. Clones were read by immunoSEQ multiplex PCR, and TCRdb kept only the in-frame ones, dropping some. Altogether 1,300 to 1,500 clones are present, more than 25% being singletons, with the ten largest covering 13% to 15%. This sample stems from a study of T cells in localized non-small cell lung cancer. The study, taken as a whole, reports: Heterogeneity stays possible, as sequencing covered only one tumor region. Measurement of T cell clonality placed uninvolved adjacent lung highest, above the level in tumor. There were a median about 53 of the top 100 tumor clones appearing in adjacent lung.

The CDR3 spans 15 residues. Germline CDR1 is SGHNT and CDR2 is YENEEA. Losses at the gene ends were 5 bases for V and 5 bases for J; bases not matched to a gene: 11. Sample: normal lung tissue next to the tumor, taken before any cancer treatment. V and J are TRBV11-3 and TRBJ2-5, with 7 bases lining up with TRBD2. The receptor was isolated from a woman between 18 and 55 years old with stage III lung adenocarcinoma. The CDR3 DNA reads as TGTGCCAGCAGCCTGCAGCGGGGTTGGTTCGAGACCCAGTACTTC. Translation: CASSLQRGWFETQYF.